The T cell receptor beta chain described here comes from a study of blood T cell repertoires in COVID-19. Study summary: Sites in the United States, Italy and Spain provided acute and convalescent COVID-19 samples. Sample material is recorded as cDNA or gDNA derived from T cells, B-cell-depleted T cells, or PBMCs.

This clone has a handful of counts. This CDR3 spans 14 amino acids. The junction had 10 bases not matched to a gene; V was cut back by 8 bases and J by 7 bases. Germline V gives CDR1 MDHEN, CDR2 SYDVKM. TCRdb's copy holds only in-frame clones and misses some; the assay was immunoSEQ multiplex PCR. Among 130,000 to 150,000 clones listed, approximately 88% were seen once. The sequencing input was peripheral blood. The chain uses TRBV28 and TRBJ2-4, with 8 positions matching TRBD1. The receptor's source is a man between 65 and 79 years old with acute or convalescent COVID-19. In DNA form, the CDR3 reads TGTGCCAGCGGTGTAGGGACAGGCGAGAACATTCAGTACTTC. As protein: CASGVGTGENIQYF. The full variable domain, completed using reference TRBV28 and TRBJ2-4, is DVKVTQSSRYLVKRTGEKVFLECVQDMDHENMFWYRQDPGLGLRLIYFSYDVKMKEKGDIPEGYSVSREKKERFSLILESASTNQTSMYLCASGVGTGENIQYFGAGTRLSVL.